Shown below are 20 T cell receptor beta chains from a single sample sequenced in a study of blood T cell repertoires in COVID-19. Sequencing was performed with immunoSEQ multiplex PCR; in TCRdb, only in-frame clones are kept and a portion is missing. The data show about 120,000 clones, around nine tenths seen once. Sequenced material: peripheral blood. Every receptor here comes from a woman aged 45-65 years with acute or convalescent COVID-19.

The chain employs TRBV3-1 (or the pseudogene TRBV3-2) and TRBJ2-7; no clear D. Trimming pared 0 bases from V and 1 base from J, leaving 10 bases between. CDR1 and CDR2 from the germline V gene are LGHDT and YNNKEL (reference sequence). The CDR3 length is 15 residues. The chain's CDR3 is CASSQDQAMSYEQYF. DNA for the CDR3: TGTGCCAGCAGCCAAGATCAGGCCATGTCCTACGAGCAGTACTTC.

In this sample, this clone turned up once. This chain uses TRBV19 with TRBJ2-2; the D gene is possibly TRBD1 (5 bases). Germline CDR1 is LNHDA and CDR2 is SQIVND (reference sequence). Between the trimmed V and J ends, which lost 1 base and 6 bases, there was a span of 12 bases. The CDR3 sequence is 15 residues long. The CDR3 coding sequence is TGTGCCAGTAGTATAGTCCCAACCAGGGCCGGGGAGCTGTTTTTT. Translating gives CASSIVPTRAGELFF.

The chain employs TRBV30 and TRBJ1-1, with D perhaps matching TRBD1 (5 bases). Per germline, CDR1 GTSNPN and CDR2 SVGIG (reference sequence). V was shortened by 1 base and J by 6 bases, with 6 bases between the two germline ends. This CDR3 comprises 11 residues. The CDR3 is CAWSGGAEAFF. The CDR3 DNA reads TGTGCCTGGAGTGGGGGGGCTGAAGCTTTCTTT. Complete variable domain (other parts from reference TRBV30 and TRBJ1-1): SQTIHQWPATLVQPVGSPLSLECTVEGTSNPNLYWYRQAAGRGLQLLFYSVGIGQISSEVPQNLSASRPQDRQFILSSKKLLLSDSGFYLCAWSGGAEAFFGQGTRLTVV.

This clone has more than one count but fewer than ten. The chain combines TRBV15 with TRBJ1-2, with no clear D. Trimming left V 5 bases short and J 0 bases short, with 4 bases between. CDR1 and CDR2 from the germline V gene are LNHNV and YYDKDF (reference sequence). There are 12 residues in the CDR3. In nucleotides, the CDR3 is TGTGCCACCAGCGCGTCTAACTATGGCTACACCTTC. Protein: CATSASNYGYTF.

This rearrangement joins TRBV6-5 to TRBJ1-3; D unclear. Between the trimmed V and J ends, which lost 0 bases and 0 bases, there was a span of 6 bases. There are 15 residues in the CDR3. Germline values: CDR1 MNHEY, CDR2 SVGAGI. CDR3 sequence reads: CASSYSLGSGNTIYF. The DNA of the CDR3 is TGTGCCAGCAGTTACTCGCTAGGCTCTGGAAACACCATATATTTT.

This clone has a single count. The rearrangement joins TRBV6-5 to TRBJ2-1; no clear D gene. The CDR3 loop spans 11 amino acids. Germline V gene sequence: CDR1 MNHEY, CDR2 SVGAGI. V dropped 6 bases and J dropped 4 bases, with 4 bases sitting between them. The CDR3 coding sequence is TGTGCCAGCAGAACTTACAATGAGCAGTTCTTC. Translated, it gives CASRTYNEQFF.

The V and J genes are TRBV7-2 and TRBJ2-2, with D possibly TRBD2 on 6 matching bases. In germline, CDR1 is SGHTA, CDR2 FQGNSA. This CDR3 comprises 15 residues. V lost 4 bases and J lost 4, with 13 bases in between. The CDR3 loop reads CASSSTGLLTGELFF. DNA of the CDR3: TGTGCCAGCAGCTCAACGGGACTTCTCACCGGGGAGCTGTTTTTT. Full variable domain (rest looked up from reference TRBV7-2 and TRBJ2-2): GAGVSQSPSNKVTEKGKDVELRCDPISGHTALYWYRQSLGQGLEFLIYFQGNSAPDKSGLPSDRFSAERTGGSVSTLTIQRTQQEDSAVYLCASSSTGLLTGELFFGEGSRLTVL.

The chain links TRBV11-2 to TRBJ2-2; D is uncertain. This CDR3 is built from 12 residues. V was trimmed by 3 bases and J by 5 bases, leaving 4 bases between them. From germline, CDR1 is SGHAT and CDR2 FQNNGV. CDR3: CASSFLTGELFF. The CDR3 bases are TGTGCCAGCAGCTTCTTGACCGGGGAGCTGTTTTTT.

The V and J genes are TRBV21-1 and TRBJ1-1. TRBV21-1 is assigned pseudogene status. The CDR3 runs to 16 residues. DNA of the CDR3: TGTGCCAGCAGCAAAGCGCGGGACGGGGCGGGAACTGAAGCTTTCTTT. Its protein product is CASSKARDGAGTEAFF.

The chain links TRBV2 to TRBJ1-4; D perhaps matches TRBD1 (6 bases). Trimming took off 7 bases at V and 5 bases at J, with 14 bases between the two ends. Germline loops: CDR1 SNHLY, CDR2 FYNNEI. This CDR3 is built from 14 residues. The CDR3 nucleotides are TGTGCCAGCACCGGGAGGACAGCAAATGAAAAACTGTTTTTT. Translating gives CASTGRTANEKLFF. The full variable domain, with the rest looked up from reference TRBV2 and TRBJ1-4, is EPEVTQTPSHQVTQMGQEVILRCVPISNHLYFYWYRQILGQKVEFLVSFYNNEISEKSEIFDDQFSVERPDGSNFTLKIRSTKLEDSAMYFCASTGRTANEKLFFGSGTQLSVL.

The V call is TRBV18, the J call TRBJ2-7; 7 bases map to TRBD1. The CDR3 loop spans 13 amino acids. With 6 bases clipped from V and 1 base from J, the junction kept 3 bases outside the gene matches. CDR1 and CDR2 (germline): KGHSH, LQKENI. CDR3 bases: TGTGCCAGCTCCTGGGACAGATCCTACGAGCAGTACTTC. It is translated as CASSWDRSYEQYF.

The chain has TRBV29-1 and TRBJ2-3; D gene uncertain. Trimming shortened V by 3 bases and J by 2 bases, and 9 bases separated the two germline ends. The germline CDR1 and CDR2 sequences are SQVTM and ANQGSEA. The CDR3 extends over 13 amino acids. CDR3 residues: CSVEAQDTDTQYF. The CDR3 DNA reads TGCAGCGTTGAGGCTCAGGACACAGATACGCAGTATTTT.

The CDR3 protein is CASRQDGYEQYF. The CDR3 nucleotides are TGTGCCAGCAGACAGGACGGCTACGAGCAGTACTTC. V usage is TRBV6-5 and J usage is TRBJ2-7, with a tentative D call TRBD1 (5 bases). V was clipped by 6 bases and J by 3 bases, with 9 bases between them. Germline V gene lookup returns CDR1 MNHEY and CDR2 SVGAGI. The CDR3 covers 12 residues.

J is TRBJ1-2 and V is TRBV4-3; tentatively, D is TRBD1 (6 bases). From germline, CDR1 is LGHNA and CDR2 YSLEER. V was shortened by 4 bases and J by 5 bases, with 17 bases between the two germline ends. The CDR3 spans 15 residues. The DNA for the CDR3 is TGCGCCAGCAGCCCTGGGAAGGGAGGGGGGTATGGCTACACCTTC. Its protein product is CASSPGKGGGYGYTF.

This clone has more than one count but fewer than ten. The chain recombines TRBV7-3 with TRBJ1-1, with TRBD1 matching over 7 bases. With 3 bases clipped from V and 0 bases from J, the junction kept 4 bases outside the gene matches. This CDR3 region has 15 residues. Germline CDR1 SGHTA, CDR2 FQGTGA. The CDR3 DNA reads TGTGCCAGCAGCTTGGGGGGACAGATGAACACTGAAGCTTTCTTT. Its translation is CASSLGGQMNTEAFF. The full variable domain, completed using reference TRBV7-3 and TRBJ1-1, is GAGVSQTPSNKVTEKGKYVELRCDPISGHTALYWYRQSLGQGPEFLIYFQGTGAADDSGLPNDRFFAVRPEGSVSTLKIQRTERGDSAVYLCASSLGGQMNTEAFFGQGTRLTVV.

V gene TRBV6-5 combines with J gene TRBJ1-2; the D is unclear. Germline V gene sequence: CDR1 MNHEY, CDR2 SVGAGI. Trimming stripped 7 bases from V and 5 bases from J, with 17 bases between. This CDR3 has 14 amino acids. This chain's CDR3 is CASTPGGGGYGYTF. For the CDR3, the DNA is TGTGCCAGCACCCCAGGTGGTGGTGGGTATGGCTACACCTTC.

This rearrangement joins TRBV29-1 to TRBJ1-1; D ambiguous. The CDR3 covers 10 residues. Per the germline V gene, CDR1 is SQVTM and CDR2 is ANQGSEA. Trimming left V 4 bases short and J 5 bases short, with 5 bases between. The CDR3 protein is CSVVATEAFF. Here the CDR3 DNA reads TGCAGCGTTGTGGCAACTGAAGCTTTCTTT.

This chain connects TRBV19 to TRBJ1-2; 8 positions match TRBD1. This CDR3 region has 16 residues. Germline values: CDR1 LNHDA, CDR2 SQIVND (reference sequence). V shed 6 bases and J 0 bases; nucleotides not matched to a gene: 9. The DNA for the CDR3 is TGTGCCAGTAGCGGGACAGGAAGCTTCGCTAACTATGGCTACACCTTC. This codes for CASSGTGSFANYGYTF.

V usage is TRBV7-9 and J usage is TRBJ2-2, with 7 bases that match TRBD1. Germline V CDR1 and CDR2: SEHNR, FQNEAQ (reference sequence). With V trimmed by 4 bases and J by 5 bases, 10 bases remained unmatched. The CDR3 runs 16 residues. As DNA, the CDR3 is TGTGCCAGCAGCTCCACCGACAGGGTTAGGACCGGGGAGCTGTTTTTT. Its protein is CASSSTDRVRTGELFF.

The V gene is TRBV6-5, the J gene TRBJ1-5; 7 nucleotides line up with TRBD1. The germline V gene encodes CDR1 MNHEY and CDR2 SVGAGI. CDR3 length equals 13 residues. V shed 6 bases, J shed 7 bases, and the junction held 6 bases outside the gene matches. This CDR3 is CASRPQGGQPQHF. CDR3 nucleotide sequence: TGTGCCAGCAGACCCCAGGGGGGCCAGCCCCAGCATTTT.